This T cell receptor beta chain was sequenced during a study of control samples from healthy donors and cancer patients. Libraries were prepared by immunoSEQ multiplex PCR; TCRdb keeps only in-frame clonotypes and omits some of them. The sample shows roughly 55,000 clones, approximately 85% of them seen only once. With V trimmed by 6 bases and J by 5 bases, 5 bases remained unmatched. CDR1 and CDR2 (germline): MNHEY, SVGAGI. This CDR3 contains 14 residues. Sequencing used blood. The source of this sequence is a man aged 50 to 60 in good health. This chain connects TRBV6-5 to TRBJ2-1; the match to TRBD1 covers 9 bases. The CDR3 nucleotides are TGTGCCAGCAGCTTACAGGGGGCGCACAATGAGCAGTTCTTC. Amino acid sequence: CASSLQGAHNEQFF.